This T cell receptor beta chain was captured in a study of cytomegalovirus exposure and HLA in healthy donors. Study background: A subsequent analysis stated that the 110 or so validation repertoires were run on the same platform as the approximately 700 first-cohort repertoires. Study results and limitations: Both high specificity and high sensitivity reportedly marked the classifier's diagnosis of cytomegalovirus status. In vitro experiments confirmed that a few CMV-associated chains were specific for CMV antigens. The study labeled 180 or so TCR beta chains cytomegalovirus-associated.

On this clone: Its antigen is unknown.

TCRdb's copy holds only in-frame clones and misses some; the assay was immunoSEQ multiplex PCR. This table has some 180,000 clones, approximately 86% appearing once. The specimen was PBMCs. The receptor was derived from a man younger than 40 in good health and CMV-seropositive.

Here the CDR3 reads CASSAGQGAGETQYF. The CDR3 DNA reads TGTGCCAGCAGCGCAGGACAGGGGGCTGGGGAGACCCAGTACTTC. V and J are TRBV9 and TRBJ2-5; the match to TRBD1 covers 11 bases. In germline, CDR1 is SGDLS, CDR2 YYNGEE. V gave up 3 bases and J gave up 5 bases; unmatched junction bases: 6. This CDR3 has 15 residues.